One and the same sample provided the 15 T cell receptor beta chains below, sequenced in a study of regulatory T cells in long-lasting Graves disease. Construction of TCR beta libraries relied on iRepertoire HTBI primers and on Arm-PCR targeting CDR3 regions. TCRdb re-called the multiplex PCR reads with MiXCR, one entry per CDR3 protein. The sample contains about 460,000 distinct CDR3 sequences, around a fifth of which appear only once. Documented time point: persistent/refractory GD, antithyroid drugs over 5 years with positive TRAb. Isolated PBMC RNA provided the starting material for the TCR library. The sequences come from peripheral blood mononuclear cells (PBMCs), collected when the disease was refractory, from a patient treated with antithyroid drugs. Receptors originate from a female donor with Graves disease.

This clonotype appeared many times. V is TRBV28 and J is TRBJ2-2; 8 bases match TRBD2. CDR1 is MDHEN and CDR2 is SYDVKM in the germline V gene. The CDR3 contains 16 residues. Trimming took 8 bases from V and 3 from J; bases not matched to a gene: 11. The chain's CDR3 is CASREGDIGDTGELFF. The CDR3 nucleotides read TGTGCCAGCCGGGAGGGAGACATCGGGGACACCGGGGAGCTGTTTTTT.

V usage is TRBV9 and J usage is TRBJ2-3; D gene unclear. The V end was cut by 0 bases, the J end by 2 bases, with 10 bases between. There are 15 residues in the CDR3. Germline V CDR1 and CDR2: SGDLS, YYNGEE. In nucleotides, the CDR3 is TGTGCCAGCAGCGTAGTAGGCGGCCACACAGATACGCAGTATTTT. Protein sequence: CASSVVGGHTDTQYF.

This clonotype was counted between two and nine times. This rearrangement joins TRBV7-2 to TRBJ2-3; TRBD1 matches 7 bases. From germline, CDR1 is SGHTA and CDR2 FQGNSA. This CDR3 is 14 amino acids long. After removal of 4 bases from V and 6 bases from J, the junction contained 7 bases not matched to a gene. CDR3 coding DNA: TGTGCCAGCAGCTCGCGGACAGGTCAGGATACGCAGTATTTT. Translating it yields CASSSRTGQDTQYF.

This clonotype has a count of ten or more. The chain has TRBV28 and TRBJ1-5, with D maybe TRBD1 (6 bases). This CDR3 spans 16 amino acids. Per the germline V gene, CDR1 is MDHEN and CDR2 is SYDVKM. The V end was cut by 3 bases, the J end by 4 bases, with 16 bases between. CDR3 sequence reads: CASSFLGARGNQPQHF. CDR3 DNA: TGTGCCAGCAGTTTCTTGGGGGCGCGAGGTAATCAGCCCCAGCATTTT.

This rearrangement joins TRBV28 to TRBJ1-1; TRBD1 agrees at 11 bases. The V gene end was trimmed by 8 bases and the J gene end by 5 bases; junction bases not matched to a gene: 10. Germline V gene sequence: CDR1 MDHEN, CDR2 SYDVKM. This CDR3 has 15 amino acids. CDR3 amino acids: CASGPPGTGGTEAFF. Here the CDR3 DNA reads TGTGCCAGCGGTCCTCCCGGGACAGGGGGGACTGAAGCTTTCTTT.

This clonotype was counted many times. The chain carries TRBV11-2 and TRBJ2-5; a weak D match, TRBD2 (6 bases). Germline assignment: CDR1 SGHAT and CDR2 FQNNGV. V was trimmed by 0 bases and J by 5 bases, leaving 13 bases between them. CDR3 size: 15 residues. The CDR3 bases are TGTGCCAGCAGCTTAGACCCTGGGGAGGAGGAGACCCAGTACTTC. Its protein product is CASSLDPGEEETQYF.

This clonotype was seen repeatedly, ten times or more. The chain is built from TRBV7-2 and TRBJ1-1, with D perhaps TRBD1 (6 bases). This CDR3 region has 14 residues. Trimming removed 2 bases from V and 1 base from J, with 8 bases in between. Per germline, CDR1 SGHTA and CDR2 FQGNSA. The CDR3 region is CASSLQGRNTEAFF. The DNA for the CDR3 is TGTGCCAGCAGCTTACAGGGGCGGAACACTGAAGCTTTCTTT.

The DNA for the CDR3 is TGCAGTGCCAGCCGGGTAGTGAACACTGAAGCTTTCTTT. This sequence encodes CSASRVVNTEAFF. The chain recombines TRBV20-1 with TRBJ1-1; D ambiguous. The CDR3 contains 13 residues. V lost 6 bases and J lost 0, with 11 bases in between. Germline loops: CDR1 DFQATT, CDR2 SNEGSKA (reference sequence).

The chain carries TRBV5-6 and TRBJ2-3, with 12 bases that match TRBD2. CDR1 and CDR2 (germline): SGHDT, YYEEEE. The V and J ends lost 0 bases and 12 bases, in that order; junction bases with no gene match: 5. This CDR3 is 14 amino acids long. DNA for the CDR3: TGTGCCAGCAGCTTGGGGCTAGCGGGAGGGCCCCAGTATTTT. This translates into CASSLGLAGGPQYF.

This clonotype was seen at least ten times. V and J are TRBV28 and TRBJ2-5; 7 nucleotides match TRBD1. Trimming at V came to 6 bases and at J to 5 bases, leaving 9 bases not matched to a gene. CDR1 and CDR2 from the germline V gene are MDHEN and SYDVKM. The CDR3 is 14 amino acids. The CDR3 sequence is CASRTQGLGETQYF. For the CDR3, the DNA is TGTGCCAGCAGGACACAGGGGCTCGGGGAGACCCAGTACTTC.

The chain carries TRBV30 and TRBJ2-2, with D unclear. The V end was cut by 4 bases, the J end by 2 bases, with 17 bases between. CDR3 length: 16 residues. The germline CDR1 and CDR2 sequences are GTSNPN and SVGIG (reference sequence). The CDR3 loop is CAWTNLVRRNTGELFF. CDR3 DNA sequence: TGTGCCTGGACGAACTTGGTTAGACGAAACACCGGGGAGCTGTTTTTT.

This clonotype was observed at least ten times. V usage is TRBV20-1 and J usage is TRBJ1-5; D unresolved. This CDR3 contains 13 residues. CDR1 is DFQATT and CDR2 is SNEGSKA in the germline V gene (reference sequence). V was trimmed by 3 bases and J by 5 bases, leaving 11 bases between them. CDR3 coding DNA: TGCAGTGCTAGCGCGTCAGCAGATCAGCCCCAGCATTTT. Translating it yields CSASASADQPQHF.

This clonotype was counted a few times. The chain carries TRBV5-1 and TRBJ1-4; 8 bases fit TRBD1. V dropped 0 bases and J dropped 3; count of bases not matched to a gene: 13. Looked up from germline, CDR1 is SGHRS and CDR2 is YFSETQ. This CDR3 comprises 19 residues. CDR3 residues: CASSLVALQGARSNEKLFF. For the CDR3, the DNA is TGCGCCAGCAGCTTGGTTGCCCTCCAGGGGGCTAGATCTAATGAAAAACTGTTTTTT.

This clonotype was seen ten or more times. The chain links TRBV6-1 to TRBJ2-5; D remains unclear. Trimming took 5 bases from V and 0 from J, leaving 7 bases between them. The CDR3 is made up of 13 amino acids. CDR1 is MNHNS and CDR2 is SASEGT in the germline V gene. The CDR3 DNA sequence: TGTGCCAGCAGTCGATCGTACCAAGAGACCCAGTACTTC. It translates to CASSRSYQETQYF.

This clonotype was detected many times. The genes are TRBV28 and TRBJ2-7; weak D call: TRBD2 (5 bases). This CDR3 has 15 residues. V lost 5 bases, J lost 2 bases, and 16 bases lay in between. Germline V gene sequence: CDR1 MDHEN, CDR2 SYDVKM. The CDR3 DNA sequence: TGTGCCAGCAGTAAAGGAGGCGCGAGGGCCTACGAGCAGTACTTC. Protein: CASSKGGARAYEQYF.